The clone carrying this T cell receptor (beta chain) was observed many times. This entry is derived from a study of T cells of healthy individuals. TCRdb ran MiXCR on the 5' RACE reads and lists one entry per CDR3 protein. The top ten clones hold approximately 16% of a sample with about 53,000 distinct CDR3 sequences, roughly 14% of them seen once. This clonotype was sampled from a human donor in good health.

The CDR3 nucleotides are TGCAGTGCTCCCGGGACAGCGGTGAGCTCCTACAATGAGCAGTTCTTC. This codes for CSAPGTAVSSYNEQFF. This sequence joins TRBV20-1 and TRBJ2-1; 7 nucleotides line up with TRBD1. CDR1 and CDR2 from the germline V gene are DFQATT and SNEGSKA (reference sequence). The V and J ends lost 5 bases and 0 bases, in that order; junction bases with no gene match: 10. The CDR3 extends over 16 amino acids.